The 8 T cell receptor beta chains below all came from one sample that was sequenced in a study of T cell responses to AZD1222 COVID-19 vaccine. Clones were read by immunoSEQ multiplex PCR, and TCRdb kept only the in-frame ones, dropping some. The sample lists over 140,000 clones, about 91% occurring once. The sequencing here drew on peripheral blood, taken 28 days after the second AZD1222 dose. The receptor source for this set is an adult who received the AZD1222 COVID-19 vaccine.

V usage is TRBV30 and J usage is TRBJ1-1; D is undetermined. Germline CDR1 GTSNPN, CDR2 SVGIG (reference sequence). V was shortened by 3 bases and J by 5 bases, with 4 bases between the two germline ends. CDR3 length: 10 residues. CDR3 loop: CAWRLTEAFF. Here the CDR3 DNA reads TGTGCCTGGAGACTGACTGAAGCTTTCTTT.

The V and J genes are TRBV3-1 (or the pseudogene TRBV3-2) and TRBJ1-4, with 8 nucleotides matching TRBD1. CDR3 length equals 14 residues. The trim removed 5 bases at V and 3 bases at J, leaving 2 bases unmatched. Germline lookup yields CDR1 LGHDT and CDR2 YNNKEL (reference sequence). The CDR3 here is CASSLQGANEKLFF. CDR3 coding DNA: TGTGCCAGCAGCTTACAGGGGGCTAATGAAAAACTGTTTTTT.

The CDR3 reads CAISGVAGDTQYF. In DNA form, the CDR3 reads TGTGCCATCAGTGGGGTGGCGGGAGATACGCAGTATTTT. The J gene is TRBJ2-3, the V gene TRBV10-3, with a tentative D call TRBD2 (5 bases). The CDR3 is 13 amino acids. The germline CDR1 and CDR2 sequences are ENHRY and SYGVKD. The germline V and J ends were trimmed by 4 bases and 5 bases, with 10 bases remaining between them.

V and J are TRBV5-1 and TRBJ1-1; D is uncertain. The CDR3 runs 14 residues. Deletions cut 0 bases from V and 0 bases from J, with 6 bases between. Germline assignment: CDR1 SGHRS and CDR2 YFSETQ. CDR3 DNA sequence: TGCGCCAGCAGCTTGGGAGCGCTGAACACTGAAGCTTTCTTT. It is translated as CASSLGALNTEAFF.

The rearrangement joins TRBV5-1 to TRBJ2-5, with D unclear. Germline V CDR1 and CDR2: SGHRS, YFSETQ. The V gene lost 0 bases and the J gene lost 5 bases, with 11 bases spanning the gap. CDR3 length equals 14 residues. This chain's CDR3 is CASSLAWLVETQYF. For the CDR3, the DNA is TGCGCCAGCAGCTTGGCTTGGCTGGTGGAGACCCAGTACTTC. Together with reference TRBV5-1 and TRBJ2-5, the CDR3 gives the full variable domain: KAGVTQTPRYLIKTRGQQVTLSCSPISGHRSVSWYQQTPGQGLQFLFEYFSETQRNKGNFPGRFSGRQFSNSRSEMNVSTLELGDSALYLCASSLAWLVETQYFGPGTRLLVL.

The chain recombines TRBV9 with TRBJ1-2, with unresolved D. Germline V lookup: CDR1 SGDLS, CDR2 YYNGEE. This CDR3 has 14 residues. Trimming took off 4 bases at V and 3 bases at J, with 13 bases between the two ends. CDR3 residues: CASSPSPDYYGYTF. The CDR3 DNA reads TGTGCCAGCAGCCCCAGCCCAGACTACTATGGCTACACCTTC.

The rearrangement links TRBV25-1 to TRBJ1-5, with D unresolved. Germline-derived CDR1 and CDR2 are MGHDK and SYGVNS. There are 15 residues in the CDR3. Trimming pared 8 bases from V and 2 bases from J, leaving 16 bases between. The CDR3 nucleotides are TGTGCCAGCGGAGAACCCATAGAAGGCAATCAGCCCCAGCATTTT. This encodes CASGEPIEGNQPQHF.

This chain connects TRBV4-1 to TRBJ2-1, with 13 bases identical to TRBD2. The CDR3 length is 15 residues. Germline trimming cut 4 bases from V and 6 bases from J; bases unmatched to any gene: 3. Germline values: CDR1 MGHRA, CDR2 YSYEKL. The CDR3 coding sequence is TGCGCCAGCAGCCTACTAGCGGGAGGGGGCAATGAGCAGTTCTTC. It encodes CASSLLAGGGNEQFF.